The sequence of this TCR beta chain was determined in a study of technical replicates of blood from several donors. Germline values: CDR1 KGHSH, CDR2 LQKENI. Germline trimming cut 2 bases from V and 1 base from J; bases unmatched to any gene: 4. The CDR3 sequence is 15 residues long. The method was immunoSEQ multiplex PCR; TCRdb's version includes in-frame clones alone and lacks a portion of them. Here the sample spans roughly 48,000 clones, approximately 90% being singletons. The sequencing sample was made of PBMCs. This receptor was taken from a human donor in good health. Some clones in this sample may be carry-over from other donors' samples. V gene TRBV18 combines with J gene TRBJ2-7, with TRBD1 matching over 8 bases. The CDR3 DNA reads TGTGCCAGCTCACCAGGCCAGGGGGCTTCCTACGAGCAGTACTTC. As protein: CASSPGQGASYEQYF.